These T cell receptor beta chains were read from a single sample in a study of T cell repertoires in cytomegalovirus infection. One entry per CDR3 protein, called by TCRdb with MiXCR from the reads. Found here are 200,000 to 250,000 distinct CDR3 sequences, 6% to 8% of them singletons; the top ten hold 5.5% to 8%. Sequencing was performed on PBMCs. The receptors come from a human donor in good health (CMV status not recorded). Some clones in this sample may be carry-over from other donors' samples. Each CDR3 is given with its conserved first and last residue. Fields, in order: D gene, V gene, J gene, clone size, CDR3 DNA, CDR3 protein. D genes are given only for firm matches. Not all rows give a size; the values are once, few, many and, for expanded clones, a class.

D gene: TRBD2; V gene: TRBV10-3; J gene: TRBJ2-4; clone size: many; CDR3 DNA: TGTGCCATCAGCTCAGCGGGGGGGCCAAACATTCAGTACTTC; CDR3 protein: CAISSAGGPNIQYF
D gene: NA; V gene: TRBV28; J gene: TRBJ2-7; clone size: many; CDR3 DNA: TGTGCCAGCAATCAACGATCGACAGCCTACGAGCAGTACTTC; CDR3 protein: CASNQRSTAYEQYF
D gene: NA; V gene: TRBV5-4; J gene: TRBJ1-1; clone size: few; CDR3 DNA: TGTGCCAGCAGCTTAAGGAACAGGGAAGGAGCTTTCTTT; CDR3 protein: CASSLRNREGAFF
D gene: NA; V gene: TRBV28; J gene: TRBJ2-6; clone size: few; CDR3 DNA: TGTGCCAGCAGTTTATTGAGGGCCAACGTCCTGACTTTC; CDR3 protein: CASSLLRANVLTF
D gene: TRBD2; V gene: TRBV20-1; J gene: TRBJ2-2; clone size: many; CDR3 DNA: TGCAGTGCTAGAGATCAGACTAGCGGGGGAAACACCGGGGAGCTGTTTTTT; CDR3 protein: CSARDQTSGGNTGELFF
D gene: NA; V gene: TRBV7-2; J gene: TRBJ1-5; clone size: many; CDR3 DNA: TGTGCCAGCAGCTTAGTCGGACCTGGACCGGAGCCCCAGCATTTT; CDR3 protein: CASSLVGPGPEPQHF
D gene: TRBD1; V gene: TRBV11-3; J gene: TRBJ2-7; clone size: many; CDR3 DNA: TGTGCCAGCAGCTCGGCGACAGGGGGAGAGCAGTACTTC; CDR3 protein: CASSSATGGEQYF
D gene: NA; V gene: TRBV7-3; J gene: TRBJ2-5; clone size: many; CDR3 DNA: TGTGCCAGCAGCTTAAGGACGCAAGAGACCCAGTACTTC; CDR3 protein: CASSLRTQETQYF
D gene: TRBD2; V gene: TRBV11-2; J gene: TRBJ2-1; clone size: many; CDR3 DNA: TGTGCCAGCAGCATTGCGGGGGGCCAAAATAACAATGAGCAGTTCTTC; CDR3 protein: CASSIAGGQNNNEQFF
D gene: TRBD2; V gene: TRBV7-2; J gene: TRBJ2-5; clone size: many; CDR3 DNA: TGTGCCAGCAGCTTAGGAGCACTAGCGGGGGCCCAAGAGACCCAGTACTTC; CDR3 protein: CASSLGALAGAQETQYF
D gene: NA; V gene: TRBV10-3; J gene: TRBJ1-5; clone size: many; CDR3 DNA: TGTGCCATCAGTGATGGGGGGCAGAGGCAGCCCCAGCATTTT; CDR3 protein: CAISDGGQRQPQHF
D gene: NA; V gene: TRBV20-1; J gene: TRBJ2-7; clone size: many; CDR3 DNA: TGCAGTGCTAGGTCCGGGAACGAGCAGTACTTC; CDR3 protein: CSARSGNEQYF
D gene: NA; V gene: TRBV12-3/TRBV12-4; J gene: TRBJ1-1; clone size: many; CDR3 DNA: TGTGCCAGCAGTTTAGCGAGAACATCTCACACTGAAGCTTTCTTT; CDR3 protein: CASSLARTSHTEAFF
D gene: TRBD1; V gene: TRBV25-1; J gene: TRBJ2-5; clone size: many; CDR3 DNA: TGTGCCAGCAGTGTCCGGGACAGCGGCCAAGAGACCCAGTACTTC; CDR3 protein: CASSVRDSGQETQYF
D gene: TRBD1; V gene: TRBV29-1; J gene: TRBJ1-5; clone size: many; CDR3 DNA: TGCAGCGTACAGGGACAGGGGGAAGGCAATCAGCCCCAGCATTTT; CDR3 protein: CSVQGQGEGNQPQHF
D gene: TRBD1; V gene: TRBV11-2; J gene: TRBJ1-4; clone size: many; CDR3 DNA: TGTGCCAGCAGTTGGGACAGGAGTAATGAAAAACTGTTTTTT; CDR3 protein: CASSWDRSNEKLFF
D gene: NA; V gene: TRBV19; J gene: TRBJ2-3; clone size: few; CDR3 DNA: TGTGCCAGTCGAAGGGGTTTTTTGGATACGCAGTATTTT; CDR3 protein: CASRRGFLDTQYF
D gene: NA; V gene: TRBV5-1; J gene: TRBJ1-1; clone size: NA; CDR3 DNA: TGCGCCAGCAGCCCGCCCGGCAGGGAACCATCTGAAGCTTTCTTT; CDR3 protein: CASSPPGREPSEAFF
D gene: NA; V gene: TRBV20-1; J gene: TRBJ2-7; clone size: few; CDR3 DNA: TGCAGTGCTAGAGCGCCCGGGTTCGAGCAGTACTTC; CDR3 protein: CSARAPGFEQYF
D gene: NA; V gene: TRBV11-1; J gene: TRBJ2-1; clone size: many; CDR3 DNA: TGTGCCAGCAGCGAAAACAGCCAGGTGAGGCAGTTCTTC; CDR3 protein: CASSENSQVRQFF
D gene: NA; V gene: TRBV20-1; J gene: TRBJ2-1; clone size: many; CDR3 DNA: TGCAGTGCCATCCGGGGGGCATCCTACAATGAGCAGTTCTTC; CDR3 protein: CSAIRGASYNEQFF
D gene: NA; V gene: TRBV29-1; J gene: TRBJ1-5; clone size: few; CDR3 DNA: TGCAGCGCTCGGGAGGCGGATCAGCCCCAGCATTTT; CDR3 protein: CSAREADQPQHF
D gene: NA; V gene: TRBV29-1; J gene: TRBJ1-1; clone size: once; CDR3 DNA: TGCAGCGTACCCGGTGTCGGGCGTAGCACTGAAGCTTTCTTT; CDR3 protein: CSVPGVGRSTEAFF
D gene: NA; V gene: TRBV7-2; J gene: TRBJ1-1; clone size: many; CDR3 DNA: TGTGCCAGCAGCCCGAAGGAGGGTCTCACTGAAGCTTTCTTT; CDR3 protein: CASSPKEGLTEAFF
D gene: TRBD2; V gene: TRBV7-2; J gene: TRBJ2-1; clone size: many; CDR3 DNA: TGTGCCAGCAGCTTCGGATTAGCGGGGGGAGACAATGAGCAGTTCTTC; CDR3 protein: CASSFGLAGGDNEQFF
D gene: NA; V gene: TRBV28; J gene: TRBJ2-1; clone size: few; CDR3 DNA: TGTGCCAGCAGTTTTCGGGGGACGAATGAGCAGTTCTTC; CDR3 protein: CASSFRGTNEQFF
D gene: TRBD1; V gene: TRBV29-1; J gene: TRBJ1-5; clone size: NA; CDR3 DNA: TGCAGCGTGGCTACTGCAGGGGGCATCAATCAGCCCCAGCATTTT; CDR3 protein: CSVATAGGINQPQHF
D gene: NA; V gene: TRBV2; J gene: TRBJ2-1; clone size: few; CDR3 DNA: TGTGCCAGCAGTGATTTGGGGGGTGAGCAGTTCTTC; CDR3 protein: CASSDLGGEQFF
D gene: NA; V gene: TRBV7-6; J gene: TRBJ2-5; clone size: many; CDR3 DNA: TGTGCCAGCAGCTTATTGGGGCCGACCGAAGAGACCCAGTACTTC; CDR3 protein: CASSLLGPTEETQYF
D gene: TRBD1; V gene: TRBV29-1; J gene: TRBJ2-5; clone size: few; CDR3 DNA: TGCAGCGTCCTGAGGACAGGGTCGGAGACCCAGTACTTC; CDR3 protein: CSVLRTGSETQYF
D gene: TRBD1; V gene: TRBV5-5; J gene: TRBJ2-7; clone size: few; CDR3 DNA: TGTGCCAGCAGCTCAAGGGCAGGGGGCCTTATGTACGAGCAGTACTTC; CDR3 protein: CASSSRAGGLMYEQYF
D gene: NA; V gene: TRBV5-1; J gene: TRBJ2-1; clone size: many; CDR3 DNA: TGCGCCACCATGCCTCAGGCTGGAAGTTACAATGAGCAGTTCTTC; CDR3 protein: CATMPQAGSYNEQFF
D gene: NA; V gene: TRBV6-5; J gene: TRBJ1-6; clone size: many; CDR3 DNA: TGTGCCAGCAGCCTCGGTGTAAAGGGGCTAAATTCACCCCTCCACTTT; CDR3 protein: CASSLGVKGLNSPLHF